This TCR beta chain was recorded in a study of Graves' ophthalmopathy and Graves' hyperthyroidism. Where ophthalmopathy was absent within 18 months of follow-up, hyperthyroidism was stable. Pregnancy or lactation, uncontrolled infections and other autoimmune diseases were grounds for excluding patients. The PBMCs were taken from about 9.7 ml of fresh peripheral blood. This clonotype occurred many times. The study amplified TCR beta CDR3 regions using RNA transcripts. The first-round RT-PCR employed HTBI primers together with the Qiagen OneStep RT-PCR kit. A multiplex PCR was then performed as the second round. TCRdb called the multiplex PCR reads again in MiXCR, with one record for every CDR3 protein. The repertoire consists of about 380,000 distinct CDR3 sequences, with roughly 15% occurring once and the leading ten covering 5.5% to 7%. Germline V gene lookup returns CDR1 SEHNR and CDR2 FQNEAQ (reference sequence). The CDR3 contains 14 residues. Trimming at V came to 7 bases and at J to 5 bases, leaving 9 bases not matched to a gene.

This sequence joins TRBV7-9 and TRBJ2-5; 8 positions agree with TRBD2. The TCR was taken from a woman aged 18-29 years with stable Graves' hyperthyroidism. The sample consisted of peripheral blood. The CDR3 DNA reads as TGTGCCAGCACTAGGCGGGGGGCCGAGGAGACCCAGTACTTC. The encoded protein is CASTRRGAEETQYF.